A selection of T cell receptor beta chains follows, all from one sample in a study of T cell changes during pregnancy in multiple sclerosis. The table came from immunoSEQ multiplex PCR; TCRdb's copy has only in-frame clones and leaves some out. The sample contains approximately 90,000 clones, 80% to 95% of which appear only once. The sample in question was peripheral blood, obtained before pregnancy. Source of these receptors: a female donor with multiple sclerosis, enrolled in a pregnancy study. The CDR3 runs from the conserved cysteine through the conserved F or W. Where a row states a size, it is once, few, many or the class of an expanded clone; other rows omit it.

clone size	J gene	V gene	CDR3 protein
-	TRBJ2-1	TRBV7-7	CASSPDRGMTSEQFF
-	TRBJ1-2	TRBV19	CASSIDLRGQGRGYTF
-	TRBJ1-5	TRBV6-1	CASSAKGTGGNQPQHF
-	TRBJ2-7	TRBV9	CASSVEMSAYEQYF
-	TRBJ1-1	TRBV28	CASSPGGQLNTEAFF
-	TRBJ2-3	TRBV6-1	CASSEEFVTQYF
-	TRBJ1-6	TRBV2	CASSLYSPLHF
-	TRBJ1-5	TRBV7-8	CASSLDRGRNQPQHF
-	TRBJ1-5	TRBV10-3	CAISEDGSFSNQPQHF
-	TRBJ1-1	TRBV29-1	CSGGSEGTEAFF
once	TRBJ2-5	TRBV7-2	CASSLAVRQAQETQYF
-	TRBJ2-2	TRBV7-3	CASSLTSGSWGELFF
-	TRBJ1-1	TRBV4-1	CASSLGGNTEAFF
-	TRBJ1-2	TRBV4-1	CASSQDAEGSGYGYTF
-	TRBJ1-1	TRBV27	CASSPMTGGTEAFF
-	TRBJ2-3	TRBV5-4	CASKWGLAGPDTQYF
-	TRBJ1-2	TRBV7-8	CASSADREPTF
-	TRBJ2-7	TRBV4-1	CASSPGFGLTSSYEQYF
-	TRBJ2-6	TRBV30	CAWRGASGVSGANVLTF
-	TRBJ1-4	TRBV7-9	CASSSKGGADEKLFF
-	TRBJ2-2	TRBV11-2	CASSLRTGLTGELFF
-	TRBJ1-1	TRBV10-3	CAISEANRIAEAFF
-	TRBJ2-7	TRBV13	CASSLGVGGPGEQYF
-	TRBJ1-2	TRBV7-9	CASSLARGQNGYTF
-	TRBJ2-2	TRBV7-3	CASSRTGLTGELFF
few	TRBJ2-3	TRBV30	CAWDSGTDTQYF
-	TRBJ1-2	TRBV9	CASSGFRGANYGYTF
-	TRBJ1-6	TRBV6-5	CASSYRGGSLHF
once	TRBJ1-1	TRBV19	CASSIGPRAALNTEAFF
-	TRBJ2-5	TRBV7-6	CASSRRPHLAGVRPDGGETQYF
-	TRBJ1-1	TRBV2	CASGGTEAFF
-	TRBJ2-3	TRBV9	CASSVGQNYGGRTDTQYF
-	TRBJ2-7	TRBV29-1	CSVRYIAIFWYEQYF
few	TRBJ1-4	TRBV18	CASSQQGATNEKLFF
-	TRBJ1-1	TRBV28	CASLSGQTNTEAFF
-	TRBJ2-5	TRBV5-1	CASSLDPPTGNQETQYF
-	TRBJ1-3	TRBV2	CASSERSLLSGNTIYF
-	TRBJ2-2	TRBV6-4	CASRATGVNTGELFF
-	TRBJ1-3	TRBV5-1	CASSLVAGVRNTIYF
once	TRBJ2-1	TRBV7-3	CASNLLQLAGDHNEQFF
-	TRBJ1-4	TRBV7-6	CASSLDTEFNEKLFF
-	TRBJ1-2	TRBV4-2	CASSQDKGDGYGYTF